This T cell receptor (beta chain) was captured in a study of cytomegalovirus exposure and HLA in healthy donors. Concerning this clone itself: No antigen is known for it.

General study results and limits: Among donors in an Asian-associated ancestry cluster, a later analysis reportedly found fewer N-insertions than the roughly 730-donor mean.

PCR amplification relied on 60 Vbeta primers (plus 13 Jbeta primers). TCRdb's table, derived via immunoSEQ multiplex PCR, lists solely in-frame clones and lacks some. The table includes about 190,000 clones, roughly four fifths detected once. CDR3 size: 14 residues. V gave up 7 bases and J gave up 0 bases; unmatched junction bases: 4. The V gene's germline CDR1 is SQVTM and CDR2 ANQGSEA. The chain carries TRBV29-1 and TRBJ1-1, with TRBD1 identical over 11 bases. The specimen was PBMCs. This TCR came from a woman in her 30s in good health and CMV-seropositive. The CDR3 loop reads CSGGQGGLNTEAFF. Written as DNA, the CDR3 is TGCAGCGGGGGACAGGGGGGACTGAACACTGAAGCTTTCTTT.